These 8 T cell receptor beta chains share one sample of origin, sequenced in a study of T cells in Graves' hyperthyroidism and ophthalmopathy. RNA transcripts yielded amplified TCR beta CDR3 regions. A first-round RT-PCR of the TCR CDR3 used the HTBI primer set. TCRdb processed the multiplex PCR reads anew with MiXCR; each CDR3 protein has one entry. This sample has hundreds of thousands of distinct CDR3 sequences, with roughly 15% found just once. The material sequenced was blood. The receptor set was obtained from a middle-aged woman with Graves' ophthalmopathy.

This clonotype was seen at least ten times. The genes are TRBV19 and TRBJ2-2; D not resolved. V shed 9 bases and J shed 7 bases, with 12 bases lying between them. Germline values: CDR1 LNHDA, CDR2 SQIVND (reference sequence). This CDR3 comprises 12 residues. The CDR3 is CASSLRVGELFF. The DNA for the CDR3 is TGTGCCAGCAGCTTACGGGTCGGGGAGCTGTTTTTT.

The gene calls are TRBV3-1 and TRBJ2-1, with D hard to call. The CDR3 runs to 12 residues. Trimming stripped 2 bases from V and 4 bases from J, with 3 bases between. Germline V CDR1 and CDR2: LGHDT, YNNKEL (reference sequence). CDR3 sequence: CASSQIYNEQFF. The CDR3 DNA is TGTGCCAGCAGCCAAATATACAATGAGCAGTTCTTC.

Ten or more counts support this clonotype. The V and J genes are TRBV12-3 or TRBV12-4 and TRBJ2-2; the match to TRBD1 covers 10 bases. The V gene end was trimmed by 4 bases and the J gene end by 5 bases; junction bases not matched to a gene: 7. This CDR3 spans 16 amino acids. The CDR3 sequence is CASSSRDRGRTGELFF. CDR3 coding DNA: TGTGCCAGCAGTTCCCGAGACAGGGGGCGGACCGGGGAGCTGTTTTTT.

This clonotype appeared a few times. The chain combines TRBV7-9 with TRBJ1-6, with D perhaps matching TRBD1 (5 bases). CDR3 length equals 15 residues. Trimming left V 6 bases short and J 5 bases short, with 14 bases between. Per the germline V gene, CDR1 is SEHNR and CDR2 is FQNEAQ (reference sequence). The CDR3 here is CASRPRDSHNSPLHF. For the CDR3, the DNA is TGTGCCAGCAGACCACGAGACAGTCATAATTCACCCCTCCACTTT.

This clonotype was seen just once. An end of the junction does not agree with germline; a read error may underlie this. The CDR3 DNA sequence: TGCGCCAGCAGCCCCCGGGGGGACTCGGGAGTAGACCAGCCCCAGCATTTT. Residues: CASSPRGDSGVDQPQHF. The chain has TRBV7-2 and TRBJ1-5, with D possibly TRBD1 on 5 matching bases. Germline loops: CDR1 SGHTA, CDR2 FQGNSA. The CDR3 runs to 17 residues.

This clonotype was detected many times. This sequence joins TRBV20-1 and TRBJ1-1, with TRBD1 matching 9 bases. The CDR3 has 9 amino acids. Germline-derived CDR1 and CDR2 are DFQATT and SNEGSKA (reference sequence). For the CDR3, the DNA is TGCAGGACAGGGGGTGAAGCTTTCTTT. As protein: CRTGGEAFF.

This clonotype was seen repeatedly, ten times or more. The rearrangement uses TRBV29-1 and TRBJ2-7, with 7 bases lining up with TRBD2. CDR1 and CDR2 (germline): SQVTM, ANQGSEA. The V segment lost 7 bases and the J segment 0 bases; nucleotides outside the gene matches: 6. The CDR3 extends over 13 amino acids. CDR3 coding DNA: TGCAGCGCGTACGGGGGGAGCTCCTACGAGCAGTACTTC. It translates to CSAYGGSSYEQYF.

On this clonotype itself: This could be a read error, since a much larger clone is one nucleotide away. CDR3: CASTGQGPSPLHF. CDR3 nucleotide sequence: TGTGCCAGCACGGGACAGGGCCCTTCACCCCTCCACTTT. The chain carries TRBV28 and TRBJ1-6; 9 bases are shared with TRBD1. Germline-derived CDR1 and CDR2 are MDHEN and SYDVKM. The CDR3 length is 13 residues. Losses at the gene ends were 7 bases for V and 9 bases for J; bases not matched to a gene: 4.